The clone carrying this TCR beta chain was counted between two and nine times. The antigen is undetermined. Germline V CDR1 and CDR2: SGHKS, YYEKEE (reference sequence). V shed 4 bases and J shed 4 bases, with 12 bases lying between them. CDR3 length: 13 amino acids. These data originate in a study of T-cell memory formation after mild COVID-19. Study results and limitations: Contracting CD4+ clones sat mainly in CM and EM; CD8+ in EMRA. While clones contracting from day 15 to 85 were balanced between CD4 and CD8, later expanders leaned CD4+.

Using its own MiXCR run on the 5' RACE reads, TCRdb lists one record per CDR3 protein. This sample has around 530,000 distinct CDR3 sequences, with 20% to 25% found just once. The sequenced sample was PBMCs or a T cell subset sorted from them (not recorded which). This receptor was identified in an adult woman who had mild COVID-19 (a few samples of this study predate the infection). Cell type and time point are not known. V is TRBV5-5 and J is TRBJ2-7; D perhaps matches TRBD2 (5 bases). The CDR3 bases are TGTGCCAGCAGCCCTAAGAGGACTTACGAGCAGTACTTC. Its protein is CASSPKRTYEQYF.